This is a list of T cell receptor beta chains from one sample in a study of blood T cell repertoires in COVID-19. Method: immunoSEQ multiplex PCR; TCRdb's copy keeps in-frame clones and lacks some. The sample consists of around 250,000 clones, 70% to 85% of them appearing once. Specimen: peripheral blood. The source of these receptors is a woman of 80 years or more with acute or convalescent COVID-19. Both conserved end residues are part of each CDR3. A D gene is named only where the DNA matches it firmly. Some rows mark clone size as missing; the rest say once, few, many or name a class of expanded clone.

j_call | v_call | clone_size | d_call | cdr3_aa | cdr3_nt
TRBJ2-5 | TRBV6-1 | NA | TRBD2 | CASCDGGGGPQETQYF | TGTGCCAGCTGTGACGGGGGCGGGGGGCCCCAAGAGACCCAGTACTTC
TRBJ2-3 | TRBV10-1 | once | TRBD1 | CASSEHTTGGGQYF | TGCGCCAGCAGTGAACACACCACAGGGGGAGGGCAGTATTTT
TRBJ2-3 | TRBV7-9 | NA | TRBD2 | CASSPIGKAGLTDTQYF | TGTGCCAGCAGCCCTATCGGAAAAGCGGGGCTGACAGATACGCAGTATTTT
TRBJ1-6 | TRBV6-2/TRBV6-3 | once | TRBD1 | CASSRGQGETSPLHF | TGTGCCAGCAGCCGAGGACAGGGAGAAACCTCACCCCTCCACTTT
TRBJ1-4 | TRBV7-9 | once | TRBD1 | CASSLARDRGLANEKLFF | TGTGCCAGCAGCTTAGCCCGGGACAGGGGGCTGGCTAATGAAAAACTGTTTTTT
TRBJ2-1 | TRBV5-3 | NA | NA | CARSPGLYNEQFF | TGTGCCAGAAGCCCGGGACTCTACAATGAGCAGTTCTTC
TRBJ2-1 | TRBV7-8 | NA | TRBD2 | CASRVVGTSGNEQFF | TGTGCCAGCAGGGTCGTCGGGACTAGCGGAAATGAGCAGTTCTTC
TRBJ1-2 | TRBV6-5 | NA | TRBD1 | CASSSGTGVGGYTF | TGTGCCAGCAGCTCCGGGACAGGGGTTGGTGGCTACACCTTC
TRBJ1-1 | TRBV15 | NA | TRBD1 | CATSGLHLGQVVPEAFF | TGTGCCACCAGCGGGCTCCACCTGGGACAGGTGGTCCCTGAAGCTTTCTTT
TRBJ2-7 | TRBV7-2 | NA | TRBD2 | CASSLVAGGNSYEQYF | TGTGCCAGCAGCTTAGTAGCGGGAGGAAACTCCTACGAGCAGTACTTC
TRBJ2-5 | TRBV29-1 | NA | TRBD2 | CSVEGLAGHPGTQYF | TGCAGCGTTGAGGGACTAGCGGGACACCCAGGGACCCAGTACTTC
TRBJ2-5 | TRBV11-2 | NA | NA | CASSRDYQETQYF | TGTGCCAGCAGCAGGGACTACCAAGAGACCCAGTACTTC
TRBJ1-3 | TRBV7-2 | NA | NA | CASSQQLTGNTIYF | TGTGCCAGCAGCCAACAGTTAACTGGAAACACCATATATTTT
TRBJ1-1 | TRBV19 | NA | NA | CASSIGARTTGGAFF | TGTGCCAGTAGTATAGGGGCCAGGACTACGGGGGGAGCTTTCTTT
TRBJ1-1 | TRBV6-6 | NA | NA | CASTPRGVRIEAFF | TGTGCCAGCACGCCCCGGGGGGTTCGTATTGAAGCTTTCTTT
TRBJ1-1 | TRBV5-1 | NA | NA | CASSFIPPAGIAEAFF | TGCGCCAGCAGCTTTATTCCCCCCGCAGGGATCGCTGAAGCTTTCTTT
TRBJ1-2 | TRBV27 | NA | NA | CASSLSGTRYGYTF | TGTGCCAGCAGTTTATCCGGGACACGCTATGGCTACACCTTC
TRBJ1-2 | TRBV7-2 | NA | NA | CASSLVGELHYGYTF | TGTGCCAGCAGCTTGGTCGGGGAATTGCACTATGGCTACACCTTC
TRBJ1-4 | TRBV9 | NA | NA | CASSVNSATNEKLFF | TGTGCCAGCAGCGTCAACAGTGCAACTAATGAAAAACTGTTTTTT
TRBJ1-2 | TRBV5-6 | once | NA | CASSLGGGAIYGYTF | TGTGCCAGCAGCTTGGGGGGCGGGGCCATCTATGGCTACACCTTC
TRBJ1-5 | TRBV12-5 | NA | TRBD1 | CASGLGTGTGPYSNQPQHF | TGTGCTAGTGGTTTGGGAACCGGGACAGGCCCCTATAGCAATCAGCCCCAGCATTTT
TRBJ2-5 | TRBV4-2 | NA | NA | CASSQDSAEQETQYF | TGTGCCAGCAGCCAAGATTCAGCGGAGCAAGAGACCCAGTACTTC
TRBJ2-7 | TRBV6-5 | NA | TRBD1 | CASSYSDRGGPYEQYF | TGTGCCAGCAGTTACTCTGACAGGGGAGGTCCCTACGAGCAGTACTTC
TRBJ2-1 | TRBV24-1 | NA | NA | CATSDATGRTYNEQFF | TGTGCCACCAGTGACGCGACTGGCCGGACCTACAATGAGCAGTTCTTC
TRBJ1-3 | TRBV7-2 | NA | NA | CASSLGASGGNTIYF | TGTGCCAGCAGCTTAGGAGCCTCCGGTGGAAACACCATATATTTT
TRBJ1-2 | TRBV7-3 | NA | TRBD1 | CASSRTGDYGYTF | TGTGCCAGCAGTAGGACAGGCGATTATGGCTACACCTTC
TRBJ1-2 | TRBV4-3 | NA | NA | CASSQVRAGYGYTF | TGCGCCAGCAGCCAAGTCAGGGCAGGCTATGGCTACACCTTC
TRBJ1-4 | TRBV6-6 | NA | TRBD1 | CASRPLGQGYNEKLFF | TGTGCCAGCAGACCACTCGGACAGGGTTATAATGAAAAACTGTTTTTT
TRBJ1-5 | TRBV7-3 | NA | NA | CASRVQNLWPQHF | TGTGCCAGCAGGGTGCAAAACCTATGGCCCCAGCATTTT
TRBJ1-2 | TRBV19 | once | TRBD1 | CASSDRVGGYTF | TGTGCCAGTAGTGACAGGGTCGGCGGCTACACCTTC
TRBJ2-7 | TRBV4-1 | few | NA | CASSRRDFSGEQYF | TGCGCCAGCAGCCGAAGGGACTTCTCTGGCGAGCAGTACTTC
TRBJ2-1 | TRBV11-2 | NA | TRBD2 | CATRLGGRASHEQFF | TGTGCCACGCGGCTCGGCGGGAGGGCAAGCCATGAGCAGTTCTTC